These 30 T cell receptor beta chains came from one sample sequenced in a study of T cells in Graves' hyperthyroidism and ophthalmopathy. Amplification yielded TCR beta CDR3 regions, with RNA transcripts as the source. The TCR CDR3 first-round RT-PCR relied on the HTBI primer set. TCRdb re-analysed the multiplex PCR reads in MiXCR, keeping a single row per CDR3 protein. The sample yields roughly 510,000 distinct CDR3 sequences, over 35% seen once. The sequencing input was peripheral blood or thyroid tissue (not recorded which). These receptors originate from an adult woman with Graves' disease, either hyperthyroidism or ophthalmopathy (not recorded which).

This clonotype was detected many times. V gene TRBV7-2 combines with J gene TRBJ2-7; 9 nucleotides line up with TRBD2. The CDR3 totals 15 residues. V shed 3 bases, J shed 8 bases, and the junction held 11 bases outside the gene matches. Germline assignment: CDR1 SGHTA and CDR2 FQGNSA. CDR3 protein: CASSFASGEDGKQYF. CDR3 bases: TGTGCCAGCAGCTTCGCTAGCGGGGAGGATGGAAAGCAGTACTTC.

This clonotype was seen many times. The V call is TRBV20-1, the J call TRBJ2-5, with 11 bases fitting TRBD2. This CDR3 comprises 14 residues. Germline loops: CDR1 DFQATT, CDR2 SNEGSKA (reference sequence). V lost 5 bases and J lost 5; bases outside the gene matches: 7. The CDR3 loop is CSALAGGPGETQYF. The DNA of the CDR3 is TGCAGTGCTTTAGCGGGAGGGCCGGGGGAGACCCAGTACTTC.

The V call is TRBV10-2, the J call TRBJ1-4, with 8 nucleotides matching TRBD2. The J call may not be correct, given that the DNA end is closer to TRBJ2-3. The CDR3 sequence is 15 residues long. In germline, CDR1 is WSHSY, CDR2 SAAADI. In DNA, the CDR3 is TGCGCCAGCAGTGAGTCGTTAGCGGGAACAGATACGCAGTATTTT. Amino acid sequence: CASSESLAGTDTQYF.

This clonotype was seen more than once but under ten times. This rearrangement joins TRBV25-1 to TRBJ1-5; 9 nucleotides align to TRBD1. The CDR3 is 18 amino acids. Germline loops: CDR1 MGHDK, CDR2 SYGVNS. The J segment lost 2 bases and the V segment lost 4 bases, leaving 12 bases of the junction unmatched. CDR3 amino acids: CASSVGWDREFGNQPQHF. The DNA for the CDR3 is TGTGCCAGCAGTGTTGGGTGGGACAGGGAATTTGGCAATCAGCCCCAGCATTTT.

This chain connects TRBV7-3 to TRBJ2-2; TRBD2 aligns across 12 bases. V was pared by 5 bases and J by 7 bases, with 5 bases of the junction left unmatched. This CDR3 has 15 amino acids. The germline V gene encodes CDR1 SGHTA and CDR2 FQGTGA. CDR3 nucleotides: TGTGCCAGCAGCCTGGGACTAGCGGGCCACGGGGAGCTGTTTTTT. Translation: CASSLGLAGHGELFF.

The CDR3 coding sequence is TGTGCCAGCAGCGCAGGGGGCTACACCTACGAGCAGTACTTC. Translating gives CASSAGGYTYEQYF. The gene calls are TRBV2 and TRBJ2-7; 8 nucleotides agree with TRBD1. CDR3 length equals 14 residues. Germline V gene lookup returns CDR1 SNHLY and CDR2 FYNNEI. Unmatched junction bases numbered 6, after V lost 6 bases and J lost 2 bases.

This clonotype was seen a handful of times. V and J are TRBV10-2 and TRBJ2-5; D remains ambiguous. Germline lookup yields CDR1 WSHSY and CDR2 SAAADI. Trimming took off 0 bases at V and 5 bases at J, with 10 bases between the two ends. This CDR3 has 14 residues. The CDR3 is CASSESNSLETQYF. CDR3 in DNA: TGCGCCAGCAGTGAGTCTAATTCGCTGGAGACCCAGTACTTC.

The chain's CDR3 is CASSWRGGRTEAFF. The CDR3 DNA sequence: TGTGCCAGCAGCTGGAGAGGGGGACGGACTGAAGCTTTCTTT. J is TRBJ1-1 and V is TRBV5-4, with D possibly being TRBD1 (6 bases). V was trimmed by 3 bases and J by 5 bases, leaving 14 bases between them. The CDR3 runs to 14 residues. Germline V gene sequence: CDR1 SGHNT, CDR2 YYREEE (reference sequence).

The rearrangement uses TRBV9 and TRBJ2-2; D is undetermined. CDR1 and CDR2 (germline): SGDLS, YYNGEE. The CDR3 contains 14 residues. The V end was cut by 3 bases, the J end by 4 bases, with 10 bases between. The CDR3 spells CASSAPSGTGELFF. The CDR3 coding sequence is TGTGCCAGCAGCGCACCAAGTGGCACCGGGGAGCTGTTTTTT.

Ten or more counts support this clonotype. V is TRBV7-9 and J is TRBJ1-2; a possible D gene is TRBD1 (6 bases). The length of the CDR3 is 15 residues. CDR1 SEHNR and CDR2 FQNEAQ come from the germline V gene (reference sequence). Deletions cut 0 bases from V and 6 bases from J, with 14 bases between. Here the CDR3 DNA reads TGTGCCAGCAGCTTAGCGGCCAGGGGACCGGATGGCTACACCTTC. It codes for CASSLAARGPDGYTF.

The chain couples TRBV20-1 to TRBJ1-5; the match to TRBD1 covers 10 bases. CDR3 length equals 15 residues. The germline CDR1 and CDR2 sequences are DFQATT and SNEGSKA (reference sequence). With 5 bases clipped from V and 5 bases from J, the junction kept 9 bases outside the gene matches. The CDR3 DNA follows: TGCAGTGCTTATACCCGGGGGACAGGGGATCAGCCCCAGCATTTT. This codes for CSAYTRGTGDQPQHF.

V gene TRBV7-9 combines with J gene TRBJ2-7; no reliable D call. Germline values: CDR1 SEHNR, CDR2 FQNEAQ (reference sequence). Trimming took off 6 bases at V and 3 bases at J, with 18 bases between the two ends. There are 15 residues in the CDR3. Written as DNA, the CDR3 is TGTGCCAGCAGTCCGACTGCGGTTCGGGTCTACGAGCAGTACTTC. Amino acids: CASSPTAVRVYEQYF.

CDR3 loop: CASSLDSGGEQYF. The CDR3 bases are TGTGCCAGCAGCTTGGACAGTGGCGGTGAGCAGTACTTC. This chain joins TRBV5-6 and TRBJ2-7; D call uncertain. CDR3 length equals 13 residues. V was cut by 0 bases and J by 7 bases, with 11 bases left in between. Per the germline V gene, CDR1 is SGHDT and CDR2 is YYEEEE.

This clonotype was counted ten times or more. The gene calls are TRBV7-2 and TRBJ2-7, with D maybe TRBD1 (5 bases). Germline V CDR1 and CDR2: SGHTA, FQGNSA. V was clipped by 3 bases and J by 5 bases, with 14 bases between them. This CDR3 contains 14 residues. As DNA, the CDR3 is TGTGCCAGCAGCTTGGCCAGGGTCGCGAACGAGCAGTACTTC. Translation gives CASSLARVANEQYF.

This clonotype appeared a few times. The chain employs TRBV2 and TRBJ1-2; possible D gene TRBD1, 6 bases. Trimming left V 3 bases short and J 3 bases short, with 11 bases between. Germline V lookup: CDR1 SNHLY, CDR2 FYNNEI. The CDR3 runs 14 residues. The CDR3 sequence is CASSEVQGYYGYTF. CDR3 bases: TGTGCCAGCAGTGAGGTACAGGGCTACTATGGCTACACCTTC.

This chain links TRBV7-2 with TRBJ2-7, with TRBD1 matching 7 bases. CDR1 SGHTA and CDR2 FQGNSA come from the germline V gene. J was trimmed by 4 bases and V by 1 base; bases with no gene match: 10. The CDR3 sequence is 16 residues long. The CDR3 is CASSLGGGMVKYEQYF. Here the CDR3 DNA reads TGTGCCAGCAGCTTAGGAGGGGGCATGGTAAAGTACGAGCAGTACTTC.

V is TRBV7-9 and J is TRBJ2-7, with a possible D match to TRBD2 (5 bases). Germline V lookup: CDR1 SEHNR, CDR2 FQNEAQ (reference sequence). The length of the CDR3 is 14 residues. The V gene lost 3 bases and the J gene lost 7 bases, with 16 bases spanning the gap. Written as DNA, the CDR3 is TGTGCCAGCAGCTTTCGTCCCGGGGTGGGGGAGCAGTACTTC. Translating it yields CASSFRPGVGEQYF.

Points on this clonotype: The missing conserved phenylalanine or tryptophan at the end of this CDR3 makes a read error likely. The chain's CDR3 is CASSEGTGDEQYG. Written as DNA, the CDR3 is TGCGCCAGCAGCGAGGGGACAGGAGACGAGCAGTACGGC. The V call is TRBV5-1, the J call TRBJ2-7, with 8 bases fitting TRBD1. Germline values: CDR1 SGHRS, CDR2 YFSETQ. J gave up 5 bases and V 4 bases, and 5 bases lay outside the gene matches. The CDR3 has 13 amino acids.

This clonotype has a count of ten or more. The chain carries TRBV29-1 and TRBJ2-6; D possibly uses TRBD1 or TRBD2 (5 bases each). The CDR3 sequence is 14 residues long. Trimming left V 3 bases short and J 2 bases short, with 8 bases between. Germline V gene lookup returns CDR1 SQVTM and CDR2 ANQGSEA. CDR3 region: CSVDGAAGANVLTF. DNA for the CDR3: TGCAGCGTTGACGGGGCGGCTGGGGCCAACGTCCTGACTTTC.

This clonotype is a singleton in its sample. This chain uses TRBV29-1 with TRBJ1-1, with D unresolved. V lost 6 bases, J lost 1 base, and 12 bases lay in between. This CDR3 is 13 amino acids long. Germline loops: CDR1 SQVTM, CDR2 ANQGSEA. The CDR3 reads CSVVTSPNTEAFF. CDR3 sequence (DNA): TGCAGCGTAGTCACCTCGCCGAACACTGAAGCTTTCTTT.

The table lists this clonotype with a few counts. The rearrangement uses TRBV7-3 and TRBJ2-7; D possibly matches TRBD1 or TRBD2 (6 bases each). Germline CDR1 reads SGHTA; CDR2 reads FQGTGA. The CDR3 sequence is 18 residues long. V lost 5 bases and J 4 bases, leaving 27 bases between the germline ends. CDR3 amino acids: CASSQEGVWGAGSYEQYF. As DNA, the CDR3 is TGTGCCAGCAGCCAAGAGGGGGTGTGGGGGGCCGGATCTTACGAGCAGTACTTC.

The genes are TRBV14 and TRBJ2-7; 10 bases align to TRBD2. With V trimmed by 0 bases and J by 6 bases, 11 bases remained unmatched. Germline-derived CDR1 and CDR2 are SGHDN and FVKESK. The CDR3 runs to 17 residues. CDR3 sequence: CASSQDPASGRRGEQYF. CDR3 coding DNA: TGTGCCAGCAGCCAAGATCCGGCTAGCGGGAGAAGAGGCGAGCAGTACTTC.

This clonotype was seen a single time. The chain carries TRBV2 and TRBJ2-5; TRBD1 aligns across 7 bases. The CDR3 is 15 residues long. Germline CDR1 is SNHLY and CDR2 is FYNNEI. The J segment lost 4 bases and the V segment lost 6 bases, leaving 11 bases of the junction unmatched. In DNA, the CDR3 is TGTGCCAGCAGCTTAGACACAGGGGACGGAGAGACCCAGTACTTC. This translates into CASSLDTGDGETQYF.

The CDR3 loop reads CASSGRINQPQHF. Here the CDR3 DNA reads TGTGCCAGTTCGGGTCGGATCAATCAGCCCCAGCATTTT. V usage is TRBV2 and J usage is TRBJ1-5; the D is unclear. Germline CDR1 SNHLY, CDR2 FYNNEI. This CDR3 contains 13 residues. V lost 9 bases, J lost 3 bases, and 12 bases lay in between. The variable domain in full, with the rest retrieved from reference TRBV2 and TRBJ1-5, is EPEVTQTPSHQVTQMGQEVILRCVPISNHLYFYWYRQILGQKVEFLVSFYNNEISEKSEIFDDQFSVERPDGSNFTLKIRSTKLEDSAMYFCASSGRINQPQHFGDGTRLSIL.

This clonotype came up many times. This rearrangement joins TRBV2 to TRBJ2-7; 9 positions match TRBD2. The length of the CDR3 is 14 residues. The ends lost 6 bases at V and 5 bases at J; junction bases unmatched: 8. CDR1 and CDR2 (germline): SNHLY, FYNNEI. The CDR3 bases are TGTGCCAGCAGAACCGGGACTAGCCTCCACGAGCAGTACTTC. Amino acid sequence: CASRTGTSLHEQYF.

The rearrangement uses TRBV29-1 and TRBJ2-6; the D is unclear. Germline V lookup: CDR1 SQVTM, CDR2 ANQGSEA. Trimming cost V 4 bases and J 8 bases, with 15 bases left between them. CDR3 length: 14 residues. DNA of the CDR3: TGCAGCGTTGGTATGGGGTTGGGGACCAACGTCCTGACTTTC. Amino acids: CSVGMGLGTNVLTF.

About this clonotype itself: Its ends do not fully match the called genes, so a read error is possible. The rearrangement joins TRBV7-3 to TRBJ2-7, with a tentative D call TRBD2 (5 bases). Looked up from germline, CDR1 is SGHTA and CDR2 is FQGTGA. CDR3 length: 13 amino acids. This CDR3 is CASSLVGTGELYF. The DNA for the CDR3 is TGTGCCAGCAGCTTAGTGGGAACCGGGGAGCTGTACTTC.

This clonotype was counted ten times or more. As DNA, the CDR3 is TGTGCCAGCAGCGTCAACAGGGGGCGCGGGGAGACCCAGTACTTC. Translating it yields CASSVNRGRGETQYF. The chain combines TRBV7-2 with TRBJ2-5; TRBD1 matches 9 bases. The CDR3 is 15 amino acids. V shed 5 bases and J 5 bases; nucleotides not matched to a gene: 9. Germline V gene sequence: CDR1 SGHTA, CDR2 FQGNSA.

This clonotype has a count of ten or more. The chain carries TRBV20-1 and TRBJ1-1, with TRBD1 as a possible D gene (6 bases). Trimming stripped 6 bases from V and 0 bases from J, with 17 bases between. This CDR3 contains 15 residues. Germline loops: CDR1 DFQATT, CDR2 SNEGSKA (reference sequence). Here the CDR3 reads CSAQMGGRMNTEAFF. In DNA, the CDR3 is TGCAGTGCCCAGATGGGGGGGCGCATGAACACTGAAGCTTTCTTT.

This clonotype was picked up many times. In DNA form, the CDR3 reads TGCAGTGCTCTCGGAGGACAGGGGGCCACCGGGGAGCTGTTTTTT. It codes for CSALGGQGATGELFF. The chain uses TRBV20-1 and TRBJ2-2, with 11 bases aligning to TRBD1. Germline CDR1 and CDR2: DFQATT and SNEGSKA (reference sequence). Trimming cost V 5 bases and J 4 bases; bases outside gene matches: 6. The CDR3 is 15 amino acids.